These 15 T cell receptor beta chains were sequenced from one sample in a study of cytomegalovirus exposure and HLA in healthy donors. PCR involved 60 Vbeta and 13 Jbeta primers. Data came from immunoSEQ multiplex PCR; TCRdb stores just in-frame clones and leaves some out. Here the sample table reports about 210,000 clones. Sequenced input: PBMCs. The receptor set was obtained from a woman aged 25-40 years in good health and CMV-seropositive.

The chain uses TRBV14 and TRBJ2-5; 11 bases agree with TRBD2. With 5 bases clipped from V and 5 bases from J, the junction kept 10 bases outside the gene matches. CDR1 SGHDN and CDR2 FVKESK come from the germline V gene. The CDR3 loop spans 16 amino acids. CDR3 sequence reads: CASSKLAGVLLETQYF. The CDR3 region has the DNA TGTGCCAGCAGCAAACTAGCGGGAGTTCTCTTGGAGACCCAGTACTTC.

The gene calls are TRBV2 and TRBJ1-5, with 7 nucleotides matching TRBD1. The CDR3 contains 14 residues. V lost 7 bases, J lost 2 bases, and 5 bases stayed unmatched. Germline loops: CDR1 SNHLY, CDR2 FYNNEI. The CDR3 sequence is CASNRGRGNQPQHF. The CDR3 coding sequence is TGTGCCAGCAACAGGGGTCGGGGCAATCAGCCCCAGCATTTT.

This chain uses TRBV7-9 with TRBJ1-2; TRBD1 matches at 7 bases. The CDR3 has 14 residues. Germline CDR1 reads SEHNR; CDR2 reads FQNEAQ (reference sequence). V shed 1 base and J 6 bases; nucleotides not matched to a gene: 5. The CDR3 region is CASSLVQGRDGYTF. In nucleotides, the CDR3 is TGTGCCAGCAGCTTAGTACAGGGGAGAGATGGCTACACCTTC.

The genes are TRBV5-1 and TRBJ1-1, with TRBD1 matching 10 bases. J gave up 4 bases and V 3 bases, and 3 bases lay outside the gene matches. The CDR3 has 14 residues. CDR1 and CDR2 (germline): SGHRS, YFSETQ. The CDR3 loop reads CASSYDRGLTEAFF. The CDR3 coding sequence is TGCGCCAGCAGCTACGACAGGGGGCTCACTGAAGCTTTCTTT.

The gene calls are TRBV10-2 and TRBJ1-1; TRBD1 is a possible D gene (6 bases). CDR1 WSHSY and CDR2 SAAADI come from the germline V gene. Deletions cut 8 bases from V and 4 bases from J, with 14 bases between. The CDR3 is 13 residues long. CDR3 region: CASGGAPSTEAFF. DNA of the CDR3: TGCGCCAGCGGGGGGGCGCCGAGCACTGAAGCTTTCTTT.

The chain combines TRBV5-1 with TRBJ2-5; 8 nucleotides line up with TRBD2. The V segment lost 3 bases and the J segment 4 bases; nucleotides outside the gene matches: 11. The germline V gene has CDR1 SGHRS and CDR2 YFSETQ. The length of the CDR3 is 16 residues. The CDR3 is CASSSSRGRLRETQYF. CDR3 DNA: TGCGCCAGCAGCTCCTCCCGCGGGAGGTTAAGAGAGACCCAGTACTTC.

This chain joins TRBV12-5 and TRBJ2-7, with D perhaps TRBD1 (5 bases). This CDR3 is 17 amino acids long. V lost 2 bases and J lost 3, with 20 bases in between. Looked up from germline, CDR1 is LGHNT and CDR2 is FRNRAP. The CDR3 protein is CASGLSLLRDSYYEQYF. CDR3 nucleotide sequence: TGTGCTAGTGGTTTGTCGCTACTCAGGGATTCCTACTACGAGCAGTACTTC.

The chain is built from TRBV7-6 and TRBJ1-5; tentative D call: TRBD1 (5 bases). Germline CDR1 SGHVS, CDR2 FNYEAQ. This CDR3 has 15 residues. Deletions cut 0 bases from V and 3 bases from J, with 9 bases between. CDR3 loop: CASSLASGVNQPQHF. The CDR3 DNA follows: TGTGCCAGCAGCTTAGCTTCGGGGGTCAATCAGCCCCAGCATTTT.

The V gene is TRBV5-1, the J gene TRBJ2-1, with D uncertain. V was cut by 2 bases and J by 0 bases, with 6 bases left in between. The CDR3 contains 14 residues. The germline V gene has CDR1 SGHRS and CDR2 YFSETQ. For the CDR3, the DNA is TGCGCCAGCAGCTTTGGCTCCTCCTACAATGAGCAGTTCTTC. This encodes CASSFGSSYNEQFF.

This chain joins TRBV25-1 and TRBJ2-1; 8 bases line up with TRBD1. The length of the CDR3 is 16 residues. Looked up from germline, CDR1 is MGHDK and CDR2 is SYGVNS. Trimming cost V 5 bases and J 0 bases; bases outside gene matches: 6. The CDR3 sequence: CASSIGQGSSYNEQFF. The CDR3 region has the DNA TGTGCCAGCAGTATAGGACAGGGTAGCTCCTACAATGAGCAGTTCTTC.

The chain couples TRBV10-3 to TRBJ2-3; maybe TRBD1 (6 bases). CDR3 length: 16 amino acids. Between the trimmed V and J ends, which lost 3 bases and 4 bases, there was a span of 17 bases. Germline CDR1 is ENHRY and CDR2 is SYGVKD. The CDR3: CAISDEQGVGSDTQYF. The CDR3 nucleotides read TGTGCCATCAGTGATGAACAGGGAGTTGGTTCAGATACGCAGTATTTT.

V gene TRBV6-1 combines with J gene TRBJ1-1; D ambiguous. The CDR3 runs 14 residues. V gave up 6 bases and J gave up 1 base, with 12 bases separating them. Germline lookup yields CDR1 MNHNS and CDR2 SASEGT. The CDR3 DNA reads as TGTGCCAGCAGATTGTTCTCCGGGAACACTGAAGCTTTCTTT. This translates into CASRLFSGNTEAFF.

V usage is TRBV5-1 and J usage is TRBJ1-2, with D unresolved. Trimming took 0 bases from V and 7 from J, leaving 13 bases between them. CDR1 SGHRS and CDR2 YFSETQ come from the germline V gene. The CDR3 consists of 14 residues. The CDR3 loop reads CASSLDRGRGGYTF. CDR3 in DNA: TGCGCCAGCAGCTTGGACCGGGGAAGAGGTGGCTACACCTTC.

CDR3 amino acids: CASLDRVNTEAFF. CDR3 sequence (DNA): TGTGCCAGCCTGGACAGAGTCAACACTGAAGCTTTCTTT. The chain employs TRBV6-1 and TRBJ1-1; maybe TRBD1 (6 bases). This CDR3 spans 13 amino acids. Trimming pared 8 bases from V and 2 bases from J, leaving 12 bases between. Germline CDR1 and CDR2: MNHNS and SASEGT.

The CDR3 nucleotides are TGTGCCTGGACTAGGTACCAAGAGACCCAGTACTTC. This encodes CAWTRYQETQYF. The chain couples TRBV30 to TRBJ2-5; no reliable D call. With 4 bases removed from V and 0 bases from J, the gap between germline ends came to 6 bases. The CDR3 length is 12 residues. Germline CDR1 reads GTSNPN; CDR2 reads SVGIG (reference sequence).